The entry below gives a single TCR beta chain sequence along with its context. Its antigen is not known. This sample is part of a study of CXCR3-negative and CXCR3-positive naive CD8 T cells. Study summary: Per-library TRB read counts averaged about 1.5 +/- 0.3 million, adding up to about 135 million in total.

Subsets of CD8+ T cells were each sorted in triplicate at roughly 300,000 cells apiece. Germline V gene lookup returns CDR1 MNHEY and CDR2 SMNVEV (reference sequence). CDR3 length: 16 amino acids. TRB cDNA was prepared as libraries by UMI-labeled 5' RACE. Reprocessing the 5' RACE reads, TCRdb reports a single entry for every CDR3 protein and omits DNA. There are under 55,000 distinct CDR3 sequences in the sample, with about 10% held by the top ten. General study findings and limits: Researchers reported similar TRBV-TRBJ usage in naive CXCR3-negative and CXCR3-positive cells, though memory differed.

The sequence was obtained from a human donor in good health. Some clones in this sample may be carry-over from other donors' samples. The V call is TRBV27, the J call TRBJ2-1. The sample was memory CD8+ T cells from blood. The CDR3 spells CASSLSSGSSYNEQFF.